One sample yielded the 13 T cell receptor beta chains listed below, sequenced in a study of a mutant IDH1 vaccine in newly diagnosed glioma. This table comes from immunoSEQ multiplex PCR, and its TCRdb copy is limited to in-frame clones, with some not included. This sample carries tens of thousands of clones, 80% to 90% of them seen once, and the ten largest clones take more than 5%. No antigen has been assigned to these receptors. Time point denoted: week 47, end of study. A single vaccine dose contained 300 ug of mutant IDH1 20-mer peptide, and topical imiquimod was used with it. The source was PBMCs, collected from a glioma patient whose treatment included an IDH1 peptide vaccine. These receptors all come from a man between 35 and 55 years old with glioma.

The chain is built from TRBV6-1 and TRBJ2-7; TRBD1 might be the D (6 bases). The germline gives CDR1 MNHNS, CDR2 SASEGT. Trimming pared 4 bases from V and 2 bases from J, leaving 15 bases between. This CDR3 spans 15 amino acids. The CDR3 DNA reads TGTGCCAGCAGTGGAGATCCGGGACACACCTACGAGCAGTACTTC. Its translation: CASSGDPGHTYEQYF.

V is TRBV30 and J is TRBJ2-7; 9 nucleotides agree with TRBD2. With V trimmed by 0 bases and J by 5 bases, 8 bases remained unmatched. The V gene's germline CDR1 is GTSNPN and CDR2 SVGIG (reference sequence). CDR3 length equals 15 residues. This chain's CDR3 is CAWSVRGGAPHEQYF. DNA of the CDR3: TGTGCCTGGAGTGTACGCGGGGGGGCCCCCCACGAGCAGTACTTC.

V gene TRBV30 combines with J gene TRBJ1-1; D is undetermined. CDR3 length: 11 amino acids. Trimming took off 6 bases at V and 7 bases at J, with 12 bases between the two ends. The germline V gene encodes CDR1 GTSNPN and CDR2 SVGIG (reference sequence). CDR3: CACAHPNEAFF. The DNA for the CDR3 is TGTGCCTGTGCACACCCTAATGAAGCTTTCTTT.

This clone was counted only a few times. This chain connects TRBV29-1 to TRBJ1-5; D remains ambiguous. This CDR3 contains 12 residues. The germline V gene encodes CDR1 SQVTM and CDR2 ANQGSEA. Trimming cost V 4 bases and J 4 bases, with 8 bases left between them. Here the CDR3 reads CSVAHLNQPQHF. In DNA, the CDR3 is TGCAGCGTTGCACATCTTAATCAGCCCCAGCATTTT.

This clone was picked up a small number of times. V usage is TRBV30 and J usage is TRBJ1-2, with a weak D call TRBD1 (5 bases). Between the trimmed V and J ends, which lost 8 bases and 10 bases, there was a span of 14 bases. CDR3 length: 10 residues. Germline V gene lookup returns CDR1 GTSNPN and CDR2 SVGIG (reference sequence). The CDR3, as DNA: TGTGCCGAACAGACTGGGACCTACACCTTC. It codes for CAEQTGTYTF. Looking up the rest from reference TRBV30 and TRBJ1-2 gives the full variable domain: SQTIHQWPATLVQPVGSPLSLECTVEGTSNPNLYWYRQAAGRGLQLLFYSVGIGQISSEVPQNLSASRPQDRQFILSSKKLLLSDSGFYLCAEQTGTYTFGSGTRLTVV.

The chain has TRBV15 and TRBJ2-1; no reliable D call. Germline V gene sequence: CDR1 LNHNV, CDR2 YYDKDF (reference sequence). The CDR3 is made up of 13 amino acids. The V gene lost 4 bases and the J gene lost 3 bases, with 7 bases spanning the gap. The CDR3 DNA reads as TGTGCCACCAGCAAAGAGCGCTACAATGAGCAGTTCTTC. It specifies CATSKERYNEQFF.

The chain uses TRBV19 and TRBJ2-4; D uncertain. V dropped 7 bases and J dropped 1 base, with 14 bases sitting between them. The CDR3 is 15 amino acids. Germline assignment: CDR1 LNHDA and CDR2 SQIVND (reference sequence). CDR3 nucleotide sequence: TGTGCCAGTACCTCCCGTTACCCCGCCAAAAACATTCAGTACTTC. Translation gives CASTSRYPAKNIQYF.

The chain combines TRBV6-5 with TRBJ1-2; D gene ambiguous. Trimming pared 6 bases from V and 7 bases from J, leaving 15 bases between. Germline V gene lookup returns CDR1 MNHEY and CDR2 SVGAGI. The CDR3 extends over 13 amino acids. The CDR3 DNA reads as TGTGCCAGCAGCAGTGCCTCGGGAGGTGGCTACACCTTC. It encodes CASSSASGGGYTF.

The V call is TRBV27, the J call TRBJ2-2; D may be TRBD1 (6 bases). The CDR3 runs to 15 residues. The V end lost 3 bases, the J end lost 5 bases, and 13 bases lay between the germline ends. Germline loops: CDR1 MNHEY, CDR2 SMNVEV (reference sequence). The CDR3: CASSFGQGWTGELFF. The CDR3 DNA is TGTGCCAGCAGTTTTGGGCAGGGGTGGACCGGGGAGCTGTTTTTT.

This chain uses TRBV28 with TRBJ1-1, with D hard to call. Germline CDR1 reads MDHEN; CDR2 reads SYDVKM. The CDR3 consists of 13 residues. V lost 2 bases and J lost 1, with 5 bases in between. The CDR3 region has the DNA TGTGCCAGCAGTTTAGTGGGGAACACTGAAGCTTTCTTT. Residues: CASSLVGNTEAFF. The entire variable domain, with the rest obtained from reference TRBV28 and TRBJ1-1, is as follows: DVKVTQSSRYLVKRTGEKVFLECVQDMDHENMFWYRQDPGLGLRLIYFSYDVKMKEKGDIPEGYSVSREKKERFSLILESASTNQTSMYLCASSLVGNTEAFFGQGTRLTVV.

The V call is TRBV28, the J call TRBJ2-7, with D unclear. V was cut by 5 bases and J by 0 bases, with 20 bases left in between. There are 17 residues in the CDR3. Germline CDR1 is MDHEN and CDR2 is SYDVKM. The CDR3 sequence: CASSKRYKDPSSYEQYF. Written as DNA, the CDR3 is TGTGCCAGCAGTAAAAGGTACAAGGACCCAAGCTCCTACGAGCAGTACTTC.

This chain connects TRBV14 to TRBJ2-7; 9 positions match TRBD2. The V and J ends lost 0 bases and 6 bases, in that order; junction bases with no gene match: 9. The CDR3 loop spans 16 amino acids. The germline V gene has CDR1 SGHDN and CDR2 FVKESK. The CDR3, as DNA: TGTGCCAGCAGCCAAGAGGCGGGGGGGCCATCGAGCGAGCAGTACTTC. It specifies CASSQEAGGPSSEQYF.

As concerns this clone: The sample has other DNA sequences that encode this CDR3 too. V usage is TRBV7-2 and J usage is TRBJ2-7; D gene ambiguous. V lost 4 bases and J lost 0, with 7 bases in between. CDR3 length: 13 amino acids. Per the germline V gene, CDR1 is SGHTA and CDR2 is FQGNSA. This CDR3 reads CASSSPDSYEQYF. CDR3 sequence (DNA): TGTGCCAGCAGCTCCCCCGACTCCTACGAGCAGTACTTC. Full variable domain (remainder filled in from reference TRBV7-2 and TRBJ2-7): GAGVSQSPSNKVTEKGKDVELRCDPISGHTALYWYRQSLGQGLEFLIYFQGNSAPDKSGLPSDRFSAERTGGSVSTLTIQRTQQEDSAVYLCASSSPDSYEQYFGPGTRLTVT.